This T cell receptor beta chain came from a study of regulatory T cells in long-lasting Graves disease. Construction of the TCR beta libraries employed iRepertoire HTBI primers in conjunction with Arm-PCR of CDR3 regions. TCRdb independently ran MiXCR on the multiplex PCR reads; one entry per CDR3 protein. The data show 250,000 to 400,000 distinct CDR3 sequences, 15% to 20% seen once. Time point here: newly diagnosed GD, antithyroid drugs for less than 3 months. PBMCs provided the RNA from which the TCR library was made. V was pared by 4 bases and J by 7 bases, with 5 bases of the junction left unmatched. Per germline, CDR1 LGHDT and CDR2 YNNKEL (reference sequence). This CDR3 is 15 amino acids long.

This receptor was taken from a female donor with Graves disease. This material consisted of peripheral blood mononuclear cells (PBMCs), taken at new diagnosis, from a patient treated with antithyroid drugs. The chain combines TRBV3-1 with TRBJ2-7, with TRBD2 identical over 15 bases. CDR3 sequence: CASSPGLAGGQEQYF. In DNA form, the CDR3 reads TGTGCCAGCAGCCCGGGACTAGCGGGAGGTCAGGAGCAGTACTTC.